Listed below are T cell receptor beta chains from one sample, sequenced in a study of blood T cell repertoires in COVID-19. Only in-frame clones appear in the TCRdb table, and some are missing; sequencing was by immunoSEQ multiplex PCR. Of about 180,000 clones listed, approximately 86% are singletons. The sample taken for sequencing was peripheral blood. The receptors derive from a man in his 60s with COVID-19, enrolled during active disease. CDR3s include the opening cysteine and the closing phenylalanine or tryptophan. A D gene is named only where the DNA matches it firmly. The size of a clone is reported for some rows only, either as once, few or many, or as a class for expanded clones.

j_gene	v_gene	d_gene	abundance	CDR3nt	CDR3aa
TRBJ2-1	TRBV24-1	TRBD2	-	TGTGCCACCAGTGACGCAACTAGCGGGACCCACAATGAGCAGTTCTTC	CATSDATSGTHNEQFF
TRBJ1-2	TRBV6-6	-	once	TGTGCCAGCAGCCCGGACAGAACTTTAAACTATGGCTACACCTTC	CASSPDRTLNYGYTF
TRBJ1-2	TRBV7-2	TRBD1	-	TGTGCCAGCAGCACCCGGACAGGGAATGGCTACACCTTC	CASSTRTGNGYTF
TRBJ1-1	TRBV5-1	TRBD1	few	TGCGCCAGCAGCTACCGGACAGGTGGGAACACTGAAGCTTTCTTT	CASSYRTGGNTEAFF
TRBJ2-7	TRBV5-6	TRBD1	-	TGTGCCAGCAGCTTGTTTTCGGACAGGGGAGTTTTTTTCGAGCAGTACTTC	CASSLFSDRGVFFEQYF
TRBJ2-7	TRBV5-4	TRBD1	-	TGTGCCAGCAGCCTGACCGGGACAGGGTCTTACGAGCAGTACTTC	CASSLTGTGSYEQYF
TRBJ2-5	TRBV6-5	TRBD1	-	TGTGCCAGCAGCAGGACAGGGGGGGAAGAGACCCAGTACTTC	CASSRTGGEETQYF
TRBJ1-3	TRBV30	-	-	TGTGCCTGGATCCCCGGCAGGGATACTGGAAACACCATATATTTT	CAWIPGRDTGNTIYF
TRBJ2-1	TRBV2	TRBD2	-	TGTGCCACCATGAAGCGGGGGACCTACAATGAGCAGTTCTTC	CATMKRGTYNEQFF
TRBJ2-1	TRBV12-3/TRBV12-4	-	-	TGTGCCAGCAGTTTATCAGGCAATGAGCAGTTCTTC	CASSLSGNEQFF
TRBJ2-5	TRBV9	-	-	TGTGCCAGCAGCGTAGCTACGGGAGACAGGACCCAGTACTTC	CASSVATGDRTQYF
TRBJ1-2	TRBV2	-	-	TGTGCCAGCAGCCCCAGTGGGTTTTCGGGCTATGGCTACACCTTC	CASSPSGFSGYGYTF
TRBJ2-1	TRBV24-1	-	-	TGTGCCACCAGTGATTTGTATCCTAGCAATGAGCAGTTCTTC	CATSDLYPSNEQFF